This paragraph reports one TCR beta chain. This sample was included in a study of blood T cell repertoires in COVID-19. Study background: Spain, Italy and the United States supplied samples that represented acute and convalescent COVID-19. T cells, B-cell-depleted T cells, or PBMCs supplied cDNA or gDNA.

In the original workflow: For nucleated cells, counts were estimated from reference gene primer amplification. Produced via immunoSEQ multiplex PCR; TCRdb's table is partial and in-frame only. The V and J calls and clone size are taken from that table; D and trimming were inferred from the DNA. The table has some 130,000 clones, 70% to 90% seen once; the top ten hold 10%. Trimming cost V 0 bases and J 5 bases; bases outside gene matches: 6. The CDR3 contains 15 residues. Germline CDR1 and CDR2: SEHNR and FQNEAQ (reference sequence). This receptor was obtained from a man aged 45 to 65 with acute or convalescent COVID-19. Sequenced: peripheral blood. The V and J genes are TRBV7-9 and TRBJ2-5; 7 nucleotides line up with TRBD2. CDR3 in amino acids: CASSLALGRMETQYF. The CDR3, as DNA: TGTGCCAGCAGCTTAGCGCTCGGGAGGATGGAGACCCAGTACTTC.